This TCR beta chain came from a study of cytomegalovirus exposure and HLA in healthy donors. This CDR3 spans 15 amino acids. Trimming removed 1 base at V and 5 bases at J, with 11 bases between. Germline CDR1 KGHSH, CDR2 LQKENI. The PCR contained 60 Vbeta and 13 Jbeta primers. Clones were sequenced by immunoSEQ multiplex PCR, and TCRdb holds only the in-frame ones, with some missing. The top ten clones hold over 3% of a sample with approximately 140,000 clones, roughly 80% of them seen once. What was sequenced was PBMCs. The sequence was collected from a woman in her thirties or forties in good health and CMV-seronegative. The rearrangement uses TRBV18 and TRBJ2-2, with D tentatively TRBD2 (5 bases). In nucleotides, the CDR3 is TGTGCCAGCTCACCACGGGCAGGAGGAACCGGGGAGCTGTTTTTT. This translates into CASSPRAGGTGELFF.